The rows below give T cell receptor beta chains drawn from one sample of a study of CD8 T cells in ankylosing spondylitis. Each CDR3 protein is one row after TCRdb ran MiXCR on the 5' RACE reads. The sample carries roughly 250,000 distinct CDR3 sequences, roughly a tenth recorded once. The sequenced sample consisted of blood, either unsorted or a sorted T cell fraction (not recorded which). These receptors came from a male donor with ankylosing spondylitis or in good health (not recorded which). Both conserved end residues are part of each CDR3. D genes are given only for firm matches. Expanded clones get a size class; other rows say once, few or many, or leave the size out.

CDR3nt: TGTGCCAGCACCTTGCAGGGGGCGCTTTACGAGCAGTACTTC
CDR3aa: CASTLQGALYEQYF
v_gene: TRBV12-3/TRBV12-4
j_gene: TRBJ2-7
len: 14
abundance: many
d_gene: TRBD1

CDR3nt: TGCGCCAGCCGCATGGGGGGGACCAACGAGCAGTACTTC
CDR3aa: CASRMGGTNEQYF
v_gene: TRBV5-1
j_gene: TRBJ2-7
len: 13
abundance: many
d_gene: TRBD2

CDR3nt: TGTGCCAGCAGTTACCGACAGGGAGGGAATTCACCCCTCCACTTT
CDR3aa: CASSYRQGGNSPLHF
v_gene: TRBV6-5
j_gene: TRBJ1-6
len: 15
abundance: many
d_gene: TRBD1

CDR3nt: TGTGCCAGCAGCCGGACTAGCGGAAACAATGAGCAGTTCTTC
CDR3aa: CASSRTSGNNEQFF
v_gene: TRBV3-1
j_gene: TRBJ2-1
len: 14
abundance: many
d_gene: TRBD2

CDR3nt: TGTGCCAGCAGTTTTTCCCGCGGCCTAGGTCGTACGCAGTATTTT
CDR3aa: CASSFSRGLGRTQYF
v_gene: TRBV12-3/TRBV12-4
j_gene: TRBJ2-3
len: 15
abundance: many
d_gene: .

CDR3nt: TGTGTCAGCAGCCTCTCTGGAAGCAGCTCCTACAATGAGCAGTTCTTC
CDR3aa: CVSSLSGSSSYNEQFF
v_gene: TRBV11-3
j_gene: TRBJ2-1
len: 16
abundance: .
d_gene: .

CDR3nt: TGTGCCAGCAGCCTCCTCGTTTTTGGTGAGCAGTTCTTC
CDR3aa: CASSLLVFGEQFF
v_gene: TRBV7-2
j_gene: TRBJ2-1
len: 13
abundance: few
d_gene: .

CDR3nt: TGTGCCAGCAGGTCACAGGGGGAAGTTTACTATGGCTACACCTTC
CDR3aa: CASRSQGEVYYGYTF
v_gene: TRBV12-3/TRBV12-4
j_gene: TRBJ1-2
len: 15
abundance: many
d_gene: TRBD1

CDR3nt: TGTGCCAGCAGCGGGTCCCCTAACAATGAGCAGTTCTTC
CDR3aa: CASSGSPNNEQFF
v_gene: TRBV9
j_gene: TRBJ2-1
len: 13
abundance: many
d_gene: .

CDR3nt: TGTGCCAGCAGTTTGGGCAAGCGGGAGGGAACCGGGGAGCTGTTTTTT
CDR3aa: CASSLGKREGTGELFF
v_gene: TRBV2
j_gene: TRBJ2-2
len: 16
abundance: many
d_gene: TRBD2

CDR3nt: TGCAGTGCTAGAGCCGCCCGGGACGCCCAAGAGACCCAGTACTTC
CDR3aa: CSARAARDAQETQYF
v_gene: TRBV20-1
j_gene: TRBJ2-5
len: 15
abundance: many
d_gene: .

CDR3nt: TGTGCCAGCAGCCGGACAGGGGGGGTAGGTTACAATGAGCAGTTCTTC
CDR3aa: CASSRTGGVGYNEQFF
v_gene: TRBV6-2/TRBV6-3
j_gene: TRBJ2-1
len: 16
abundance: many
d_gene: TRBD1